This TCR beta chain appears in the sequencing data of a study of response to subunit inactivated influenza vaccine. General study points: New T cells are recruited in small numbers by each seasonal influenza vaccination, according to the authors' suggestion.

TCRdb analysed the RT-PCR reads with MiXCR anew, one entry per CDR3 protein. The table records 450,000 to 600,000 distinct CDR3 sequences, around 7.9% of them present only once. CDR3 length equals 15 residues. V was cut by 5 bases and J by 4 bases, with 15 bases left in between. This clonotype was detected ten times or more. Its target is not known. The TCR comes from a man aged 45 to 70 who received an inactivated influenza vaccine. This chain connects TRBV12-3 or TRBV12-4 to TRBJ1-3; tentatively, D is TRBD1 (6 bases). This specimen consisted of PBMCs from blood, obtained roughly 24 months after vaccination. The CDR3 nucleotides read TGTGCCAGCAGTCAGGACAGTTTGATCGGAAACACCATATATTTT. Its protein is CASSQDSLIGNTIYF.